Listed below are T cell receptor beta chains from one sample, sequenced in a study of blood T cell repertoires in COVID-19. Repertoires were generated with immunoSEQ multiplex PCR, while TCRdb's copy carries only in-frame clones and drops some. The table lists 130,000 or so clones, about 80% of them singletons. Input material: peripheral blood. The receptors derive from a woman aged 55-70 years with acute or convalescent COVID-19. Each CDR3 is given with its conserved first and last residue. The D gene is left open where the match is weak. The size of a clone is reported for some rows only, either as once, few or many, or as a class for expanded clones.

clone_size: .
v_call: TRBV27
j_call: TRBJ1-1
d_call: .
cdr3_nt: TGTGCCAGCAGACACTCTCTTCGGGGTATCGGCATGAACACTGAAGCTTTCTTT
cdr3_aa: CASRHSLRGIGMNTEAFF

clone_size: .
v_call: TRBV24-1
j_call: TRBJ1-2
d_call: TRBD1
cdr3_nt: TGTGCCACCAGTGAGTCGGACAGGGTGTATGGCTACACCTTC
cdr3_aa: CATSESDRVYGYTF

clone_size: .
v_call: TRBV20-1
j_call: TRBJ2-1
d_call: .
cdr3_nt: TGCAGTGCAACCCAAGGAGGGGAGCAGTTCTTC
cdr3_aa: CSATQGGEQFF

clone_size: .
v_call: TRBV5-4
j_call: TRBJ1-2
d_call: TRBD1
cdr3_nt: TGTGCCAGCAGTTCCCCGGGACAGGGAATAGTCCCTTATGGCTACACCTTC
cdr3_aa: CASSSPGQGIVPYGYTF

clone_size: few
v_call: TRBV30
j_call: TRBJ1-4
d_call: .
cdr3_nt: TGTGCCTGGAGCCGGCGGGGGGGCGCGAATGAAAAACTGTTTTTT
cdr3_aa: CAWSRRGGANEKLFF

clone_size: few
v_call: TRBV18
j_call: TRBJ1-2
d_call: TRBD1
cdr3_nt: TGTGCCAGCTCACCATCGGGACAGGGAATGGGTGGCTACACCTTC
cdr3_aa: CASSPSGQGMGGYTF

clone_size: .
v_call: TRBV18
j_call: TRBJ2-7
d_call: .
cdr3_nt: TGTGCCAGCTCACCGGGACAAACCTACGAGCAGTACTTC
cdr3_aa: CASSPGQTYEQYF

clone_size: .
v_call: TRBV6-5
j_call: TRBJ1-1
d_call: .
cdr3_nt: TGTGCCAGCAAAGTAGGGGTGAACACTGAAGCTTTCTTT
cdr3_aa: CASKVGVNTEAFF

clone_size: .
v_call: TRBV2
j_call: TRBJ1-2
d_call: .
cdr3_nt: TGTGCCAGCAGTAGCGACTCTCCTAGGGGGTACACCTTC
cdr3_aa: CASSSDSPRGYTF

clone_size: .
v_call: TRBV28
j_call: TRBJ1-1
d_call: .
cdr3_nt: TGTGCCAGCCTGGACAGCCTGAACACTGAAGCTTTCTTT
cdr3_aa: CASLDSLNTEAFF

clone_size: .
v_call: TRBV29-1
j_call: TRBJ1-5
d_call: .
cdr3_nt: TGCAGCGTTGCCAGGGAGGGGAGCAATCAGCCCCAGCATTTT
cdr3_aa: CSVAREGSNQPQHF

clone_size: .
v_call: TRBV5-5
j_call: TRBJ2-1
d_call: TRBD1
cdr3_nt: TGTGCCAGCAGCCATGTCCCGGGACAGGGCTATGAGCAGTTCTTC
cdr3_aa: CASSHVPGQGYEQFF

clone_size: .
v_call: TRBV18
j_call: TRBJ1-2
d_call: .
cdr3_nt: TGTGCCAGCTCACCGTCCGACAGACCAGCTAACTATGGCTACACCTTC
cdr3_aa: CASSPSDRPANYGYTF

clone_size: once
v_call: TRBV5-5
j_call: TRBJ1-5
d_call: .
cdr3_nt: TGTGCCAGCAGCTTGGGAGTGGGCCTTAATCAGCCCCAGCATTTT
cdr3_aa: CASSLGVGLNQPQHF

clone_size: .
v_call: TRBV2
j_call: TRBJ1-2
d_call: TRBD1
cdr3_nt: TGTGCCAGCAGGTTGGAGACAGGGACGACTTATGGCTACACCTTC
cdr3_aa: CASRLETGTTYGYTF

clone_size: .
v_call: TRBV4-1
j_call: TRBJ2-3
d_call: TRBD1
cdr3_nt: TGCGCCAGCAGCCACATGCCTACAGGGGCGGATACGCAGTATTTT
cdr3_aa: CASSHMPTGADTQYF

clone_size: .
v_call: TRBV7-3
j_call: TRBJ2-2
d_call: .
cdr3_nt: TGTGCCAGCAGCCCCAGGGGCACTTGGAACACCGGGGAGCTGTTTTTT
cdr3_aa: CASSPRGTWNTGELFF

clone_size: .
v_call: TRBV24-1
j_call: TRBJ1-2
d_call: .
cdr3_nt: TGTGCCACCAGTGATTTGCGAGAGGGAAGGTTTGGCTACACCTTC
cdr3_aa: CATSDLREGRFGYTF

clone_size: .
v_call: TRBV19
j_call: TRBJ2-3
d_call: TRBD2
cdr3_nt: TGTGCCAGTAGTCAGTCCAGCGGGGACACAGATACGCAGTATTTT
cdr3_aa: CASSQSSGDTDTQYF

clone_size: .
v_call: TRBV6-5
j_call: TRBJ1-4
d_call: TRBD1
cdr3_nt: TGTGCCAGCAGCCACGGGACAGGGAACGAAAAACTGTTTTTT
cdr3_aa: CASSHGTGNEKLFF

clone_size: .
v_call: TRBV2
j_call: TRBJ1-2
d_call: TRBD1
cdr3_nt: TGTGCCGGACAGGGGGCGACCTCAGCGGACTATGGCTACACCTTC
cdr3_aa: CAGQGATSADYGYTF

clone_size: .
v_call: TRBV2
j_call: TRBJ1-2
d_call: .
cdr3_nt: TGTGCCAGCAGTGAAAGACAGGCCTATGGCTACACCTTC
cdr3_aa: CASSERQAYGYTF

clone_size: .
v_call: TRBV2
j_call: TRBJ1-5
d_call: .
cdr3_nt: TGTGCCAGCCACGGGGATGCCAATCAGCCCCAGCATTTT
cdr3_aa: CASHGDANQPQHF

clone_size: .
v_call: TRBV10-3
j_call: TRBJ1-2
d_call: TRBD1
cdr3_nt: TGTGCCATCAGTGGGGTGCAGGGGGCCGCTGGCTACACCTTC
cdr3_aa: CAISGVQGAAGYTF

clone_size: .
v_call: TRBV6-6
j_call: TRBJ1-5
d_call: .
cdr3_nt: TGTGCCAGCAGTCCCCCCGGACAGAATAGCAATCAGCCCCAGCATTTT
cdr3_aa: CASSPPGQNSNQPQHF

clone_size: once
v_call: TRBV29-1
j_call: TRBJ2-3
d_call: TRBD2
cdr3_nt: TGCAGCGTTGAGGGGCTATGGGGCCGAGAGCGGGGAGATACGCAGTATTTT
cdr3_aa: CSVEGLWGRERGDTQYF

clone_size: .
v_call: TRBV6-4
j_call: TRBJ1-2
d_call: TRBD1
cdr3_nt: TGTGCCAGCAGTGACGGGTCCCCGACAGGGTCGGGTGGCTACACCTTC
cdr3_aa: CASSDGSPTGSGGYTF

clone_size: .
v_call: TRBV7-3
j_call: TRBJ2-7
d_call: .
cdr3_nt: TGTGCCAGCAGCTTAGTAGGGGGTCGGGACGAGCAGTACTTC
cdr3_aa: CASSLVGGRDEQYF

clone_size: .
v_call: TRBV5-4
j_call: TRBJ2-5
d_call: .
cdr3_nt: TGTGCCAGCAGGAACCAGGGGGGTGGTGAGACCCAGTACTTC
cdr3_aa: CASRNQGGGETQYF

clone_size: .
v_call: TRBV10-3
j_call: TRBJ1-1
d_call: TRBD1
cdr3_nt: TGTGCCATCACCGGGGACAGCCAGAGTGAAGCTTTCTTT
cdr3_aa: CAITGDSQSEAFF

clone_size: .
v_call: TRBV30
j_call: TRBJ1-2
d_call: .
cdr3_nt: TGTGCCTGGAGTGTACAAGGAGGTAATTACTATGGCTACACCTTC
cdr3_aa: CAWSVQGGNYYGYTF

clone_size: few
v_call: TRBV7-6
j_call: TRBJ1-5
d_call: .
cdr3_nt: TGTGCCAGCAGCCGGTCCGAAAATCAGCCCCAGCATTTT
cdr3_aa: CASSRSENQPQHF

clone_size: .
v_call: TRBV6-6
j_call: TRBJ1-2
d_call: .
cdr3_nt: TGTGCCAGCGCTTCCATTCTGGAGGATGGCTACACCTTC
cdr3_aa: CASASILEDGYTF

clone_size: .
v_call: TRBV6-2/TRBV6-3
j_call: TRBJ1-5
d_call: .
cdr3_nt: TGTGCCAGCAGTCCCCGACAGATTAATAGCAATCAGCCCCAGCATTTT
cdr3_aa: CASSPRQINSNQPQHF

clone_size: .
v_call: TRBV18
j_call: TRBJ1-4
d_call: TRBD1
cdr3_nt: TGTGCCAGCTCACCGTCCGGGACAGGGGATGAAAAACTGTTTTTT
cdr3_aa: CASSPSGTGDEKLFF

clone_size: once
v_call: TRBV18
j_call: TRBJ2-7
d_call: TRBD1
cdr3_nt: TGTGCCAGCTCACCGGGGACAGGGGAGGTCGAGCAGTACTTC
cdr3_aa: CASSPGTGEVEQYF

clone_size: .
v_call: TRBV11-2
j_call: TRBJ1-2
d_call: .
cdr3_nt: TGTGCCAGCAGCTTAGTCGCGCGGGCCGATGGCTACACCTTC
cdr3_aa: CASSLVARADGYTF

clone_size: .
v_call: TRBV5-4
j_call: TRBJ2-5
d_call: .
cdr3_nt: TGTGCCAGCAGCTTTATCGGCGGGGAGACCCAGTACTTC
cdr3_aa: CASSFIGGETQYF

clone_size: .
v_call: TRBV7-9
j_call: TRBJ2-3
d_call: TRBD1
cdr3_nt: TGTGCCAGCAGCTTAGGACAGGGGACAGATACGCAGTATTTT
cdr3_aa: CASSLGQGTDTQYF

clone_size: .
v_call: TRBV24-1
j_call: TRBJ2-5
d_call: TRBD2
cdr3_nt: TGTGCCACCAGTGACCGAACCTTAGCGGGGGCCGCTGAAGAGACCCAGTACTTC
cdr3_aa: CATSDRTLAGAAEETQYF

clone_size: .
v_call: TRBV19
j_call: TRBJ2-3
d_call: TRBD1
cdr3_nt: TGTGCCAGTCGGGAGACAGGGGGTCGCACAGATACGCAGTATTTT
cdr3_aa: CASRETGGRTDTQYF

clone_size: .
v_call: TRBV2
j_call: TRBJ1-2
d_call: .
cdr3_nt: TGTGCCAGCAGTGCTAATCCAAGAAACTATGGCTACACCTTC
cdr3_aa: CASSANPRNYGYTF

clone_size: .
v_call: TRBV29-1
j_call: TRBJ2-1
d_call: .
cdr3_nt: TGCAGCGGGGGGAGGTACAATGAGCAGTTCTTC
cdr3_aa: CSGGRYNEQFF